Below, 17 T cell receptor beta chains from the same sample are listed, as sequenced in a study of T cells in Graves' hyperthyroidism and ophthalmopathy. Amplification of TCR beta CDR3 regions was performed using RNA transcripts as template. Researchers ran a first-round RT-PCR on the TCR CDR3 using the HTBI primer set. TCRdb reprocessed the multiplex PCR reads with MiXCR, giving one entry per CDR3 protein. Of about 350,000 distinct CDR3 sequences in the sample, approximately 14% were seen once. What was sequenced was blood. The receptor set was obtained from a woman aged 25 to 39 with Graves' hyperthyroidism.

The rearrangement uses TRBV6-5 and TRBJ1-3; no clear D. V was clipped by 3 bases and J by 0 bases, with 12 bases between them. The length of the CDR3 is 16 residues. Germline V gene data show CDR1 as MNHEY and CDR2 as SVGAGI. For the CDR3, the DNA is TGTGCCAGCAGTTATCGGGCCGGAAGCTCTGGAAACACCATATATTTT. Translation gives CASSYRAGSSGNTIYF.

The chain employs TRBV5-1 and TRBJ2-3; TRBD2 might be the D (6 bases). The CDR3 is made up of 14 amino acids. The V gene lost 4 bases and the J gene lost 4 bases, with 13 bases spanning the gap. Germline V gives CDR1 SGHRS, CDR2 YFSETQ. CDR3 region: CASSPGGQADTQYF. The CDR3 DNA follows: TGCGCCAGCAGCCCTGGAGGGCAGGCAGATACGCAGTATTTT.

This clonotype was observed many times. V is TRBV20-1 and J is TRBJ1-1; weak D call: TRBD1 (5 bases). V was cut by 4 bases and J by 7 bases, with 16 bases left in between. CDR1 is DFQATT, CDR2 SNEGSKA, per germline (reference sequence). The length of the CDR3 is 13 residues. The CDR3 spells CSANFGAASEAFF. CDR3 DNA: TGCAGTGCTAATTTCGGGGCGGCTAGTGAAGCTTTCTTT.

This clonotype has ten or more counts. The chain employs TRBV28 and TRBJ2-7; 7 nucleotides match TRBD1. CDR1 and CDR2 (germline): MDHEN, SYDVKM. CDR3 length: 13 residues. The trim removed 10 bases at V and 5 bases at J, leaving 11 bases unmatched. The CDR3 DNA sequence: TGTGCCACTACGACAGGGAATAAAGACGAGCAGTACTTC. This codes for CATTTGNKDEQYF.

This clonotype was seen many times. This rearrangement joins TRBV28 to TRBJ1-4; D is uncertain. The V end was cut by 7 bases, the J end by 4 bases, with 4 bases between. Germline V gene data show CDR1 as MDHEN and CDR2 as SYDVKM. This CDR3 region has 11 residues. The CDR3: CASTINEKLFF. The CDR3 nucleotides are TGTGCCAGCACTATTAATGAAAAACTGTTTTTT. Combining the CDR3 with reference TRBV28 and TRBJ1-4 gives the whole variable domain DVKVTQSSRYLVKRTGEKVFLECVQDMDHENMFWYRQDPGLGLRLIYFSYDVKMKEKGDIPEGYSVSREKKERFSLILESASTNQTSMYLCASTINEKLFFGSGTQLSVL.

This clonotype appeared many times. This chain links TRBV6-2 or TRBV6-3 with TRBJ1-1, with D perhaps matching TRBD1 (6 bases). Germline CDR1 is MNHEY and CDR2 is SVGEGT. The CDR3 loop spans 15 amino acids. Trimming cost V 10 bases and J 1 base, with 19 bases left between them. The CDR3 loop reads CATVHAGESNTEAFF. The CDR3 DNA sequence: TGTGCCACCGTCCACGCAGGGGAATCGAACACTGAAGCTTTCTTT.

This clonotype was seen many times. The chain combines TRBV28 with TRBJ1-5, with D unresolved. Trimming left V 4 bases short and J 0 bases short, with 7 bases between. Germline CDR1 and CDR2: MDHEN and SYDVKM. This CDR3 has 14 residues. CDR3: CASSSTLSNQPQHF. CDR3 DNA: TGTGCCAGCAGTTCTACGCTTAGCAATCAGCCCCAGCATTTT.

This chain links TRBV27 with TRBJ1-4; D might be TRBD1 (5 bases). This CDR3 contains 14 residues. The V and J ends lost 6 bases and 5 bases respectively, with 13 bases between them. CDR1 and CDR2 (germline): MNHEY, SMNVEV (reference sequence). The CDR3 sequence: CASRGVVENEKLFF. The CDR3 bases are TGTGCCAGCAGGGGGGTTGTTGAGAATGAAAAACTGTTTTTT.

This clonotype was counted a few times. The gene calls are TRBV25-1 and TRBJ1-4; no clear D. The CDR3 spans 12 residues. The ends were cut back, 7 bases at V and 10 bases at J, with 13 bases in the middle. Germline V lookup: CDR1 MGHDK, CDR2 SYGVNS. The CDR3 reads CASIGLEGKLFF. For the CDR3, the DNA is TGTGCCAGCATTGGCCTTGAGGGAAAACTGTTTTTT.

This clonotype was recorded many times. The chain has TRBV6-1 and TRBJ2-5, with unresolved D. Germline lookup yields CDR1 MNHNS and CDR2 SASEGT. This CDR3 spans 13 amino acids. V lost 6 bases and J 2 bases, leaving 10 bases between the germline ends. The CDR3 region is CASSTLEQETQYF. The CDR3 DNA is TGTGCCAGCAGCACACTCGAACAAGAGACCCAGTACTTC.

V and J are TRBV18 and TRBJ2-1, with 8 bases aligning to TRBD2. The CDR3 totals 15 residues. CDR1 is KGHSH, CDR2 LQKENI, per germline. V was clipped by 3 bases and J by 1 base; unmatched bases: 2. The CDR3 loop is CASSPIAGSYNEQFF. The CDR3 coding sequence is TGTGCCAGCTCACCCATAGCGGGATCCTACAATGAGCAGTTCTTC.

V usage is TRBV11-2 and J usage is TRBJ2-7; D ambiguous. The V and J ends lost 1 base and 5 bases respectively, with 6 bases between them. The germline CDR1 and CDR2 sequences are SGHAT and FQNNGV. The length of the CDR3 is 12 residues. CDR3 amino acids: CASSLAPHEQYF. The CDR3, as DNA: TGTGCCAGCAGCTTAGCCCCCCACGAGCAGTACTTC.

This clonotype showed up many times. The genes are TRBV20-1 and TRBJ2-5; 8 bases fit TRBD2. Germline V gene sequence: CDR1 DFQATT, CDR2 SNEGSKA (reference sequence). V gave up 5 bases and J gave up 4 bases; unmatched junction bases: 18. This CDR3 region has 17 residues. As DNA, the CDR3 is TGCAGTGCTGGGGGGCCCCGGGAGGGCCAGTTCAGAGAGACCCAGTACTTC. Residues: CSAGGPREGQFRETQYF.

This chain joins TRBV7-9 and TRBJ1-5; TRBD1 is a possible D gene (6 bases). This CDR3 has 14 residues. The germline V gene has CDR1 SEHNR and CDR2 FQNEAQ (reference sequence). V was clipped by 5 bases and J by 5 bases, with 13 bases between them. For the CDR3, the DNA is TGTGCCAGCAGCCGGAACAGGGACGATCAGCCCCAGCATTTT. Amino acids: CASSRNRDDQPQHF.

V gene TRBV19 combines with J gene TRBJ2-2; possibly TRBD1 for D (6 bases). The germline V gene encodes CDR1 LNHDA and CDR2 SQIVND (reference sequence). There are 15 residues in the CDR3. Trimming shortened V by 10 bases and J by 1 base, and 16 bases separated the two germline ends. The CDR3 DNA reads TGTGCCACCAAAACACAGGGATTGAACACCGGGGAGCTGTTTTTT. It specifies CATKTQGLNTGELFF. Full variable domain (missing parts from reference TRBV19 and TRBJ2-2): DGGITQSPKYLFRKEGQNVTLSCEQNLNHDAMYWYRQDPGQGLRLIYYSQIVNDFQKGDIAEGYSVSREKKESFPLTVTSAQKNPTAFYLCATKTQGLNTGELFFGEGSRLTVL.

The J gene is TRBJ2-7, the V gene TRBV7-2; D is possibly TRBD2 (7 bases). The CDR3 length is 14 residues. The V and J ends lost 7 bases and 7 bases respectively, with 20 bases between them. From germline, CDR1 is SGHTA and CDR2 FQGNSA. The CDR3 bases are TGTGCCAGCACCCAAGGGGGGGGGGTTGGGGAGCAGTACTTC. Translated: CASTQGGGVGEQYF.

This chain uses TRBV25-1 with TRBJ2-7, with D possibly TRBD1 on 6 matching bases. Germline V lookup: CDR1 MGHDK, CDR2 SYGVNS. V gave up 5 bases and J gave up 2 bases, with 16 bases separating them. This CDR3 has 15 residues. The CDR3 nucleotides are TGTGCCAGCAGTCCATCCGGACAGATGACCTACGAGCAGTACTTC. Amino acids: CASSPSGQMTYEQYF.